Below, 26 T cell receptor beta chains from the same sample are listed, as sequenced in a study of molecular identifiers for immune sequencing clone quantification. TCRdb re-analysed the PCR reads in MiXCR, keeping a single row per CDR3 protein. The repertoire holds roughly 630,000 distinct CDR3 sequences, with over 25% as singletons. Sequenced: naive CD8+ T cells from blood, with Jurkat cell RNA spiked in. As to subset: FACS-sorted CD8+CD4-CCR7+CD45RA+ naive T cells. These receptors all stem from a human donor in good health. Some libraries in this study had Jurkat cell RNA spiked in.

About this clonotype itself: A much more abundant neighbour one base away suggests this may be a read error. The V call is TRBV6-2 or TRBV6-3, the J call TRBJ2-7; D is uncertain. The CDR3 spans 15 residues. Germline V gene lookup returns CDR1 MNHEY and CDR2 SVGEGT. The DNA of the CDR3 is TGTGCCGGCAGCACCCGGACCCGTCTACAACACGAGCAGTACTTC. Amino acid sequence: CAGSTRTRLQHEQYF.

J is TRBJ2-6 and V is TRBV4-1; D is unresolved. V was trimmed by 0 bases and J by 0 bases, leaving 9 bases between them. CDR3 length: 17 amino acids. Germline CDR1 is MGHRA and CDR2 is YSYEKL. The CDR3 loop is CASSQEISPSGANVLTF. The CDR3 DNA sequence: TGCGCCAGCAGCCAAGAGATAAGTCCCTCTGGGGCCAACGTCCTGACTTTC.

CDR3 bases: TGCAGTGCTGCCCCACTAGCGGGAGTAGGCACCGGGGAGCTGTTTTTT. Translated, it gives CSAAPLAGVGTGELFF. The chain recombines TRBV20-1 with TRBJ2-2; 11 bases match TRBD2. The CDR3 consists of 16 residues. Germline V gene data show CDR1 as DFQATT and CDR2 as SNEGSKA (reference sequence). V lost 5 bases, J lost 4 bases, and 9 bases stayed unmatched.

This clonotype came up many times. One end of the junction is discordant with germline, which a read error may explain. The rearrangement uses TRBV27 and TRBJ2-7; 7 positions agree with TRBD1. CDR1 is MNHEY, CDR2 SMNVEV, per germline (reference sequence). The CDR3 sequence is 13 residues long. Written as DNA, the CDR3 is TGCGCCAGCAGGAGACAGGGAAGCTACGAGCAGTACTTC. Translating it yields CASRRQGSYEQYF.

At least ten counts were recorded for this clonotype. This chain uses TRBV20-1 with TRBJ1-1; unclear D gene. The length of the CDR3 is 13 residues. CDR1 and CDR2 (germline): DFQATT, SNEGSKA (reference sequence). V shed 0 bases and J shed 2 bases, with 7 bases lying between them. DNA of the CDR3: TGCAGTGCTAGAGATTTACAAAACACTGAAGCTTTCTTT. Its protein product is CSARDLQNTEAFF.

This clonotype was counted at least ten times. The CDR3 DNA follows: TGTGCCAGTAGGTGGACAGGGGGAAGCTATGGCTACACCTTC. Residues: CASRWTGGSYGYTF. This sequence joins TRBV19 and TRBJ1-2; 10 positions match TRBD1. This CDR3 is 14 amino acids long. The V gene's germline CDR1 is LNHDA and CDR2 SQIVND (reference sequence). V shed 6 bases and J 4 bases; nucleotides not matched to a gene: 5.

For this clonotype: A much larger clone lies a single base off, so this may be a read error. V is TRBV2 and J is TRBJ2-3; D is unresolved. The CDR3 length is 13 residues. Trimming shortened V by 3 bases and J by 5 bases, and 9 bases separated the two germline ends. Germline V lookup: CDR1 SNHLY, CDR2 FYNNEI. The CDR3 sequence: CASSDRPEDTQYF. The CDR3 coding sequence is TGTGCCAGCAGTGACCGTCCAGAAGATACGCAGTATTTT.

A few counts support this clonotype. The J gene is TRBJ2-7, the V gene TRBV4-1; TRBD2 aligns across 11 bases. Germline assignment: CDR1 MGHRA and CDR2 YSYEKL. The CDR3 contains 15 residues. J lost 5 bases, V lost 5 bases, and 8 bases had no gene match. CDR3 sequence: CASSFRLAGSDEQYF. Here the CDR3 DNA reads TGCGCCAGCAGCTTCCGACTAGCGGGGAGCGACGAGCAGTACTTC.

This clonotype was picked up many times. The chain employs TRBV28 and TRBJ1-5; D is possibly TRBD1 (5 bases). CDR3 length: 16 amino acids. CDR1 and CDR2 (germline): MDHEN, SYDVKM. The V end was cut by 5 bases, the J end by 0 bases, with 14 bases between. CDR3 loop: CASSTGTDYSNQPQHF. The CDR3 DNA is TGTGCCAGCAGTACCGGGACGGATTATAGCAATCAGCCCCAGCATTTT.

V is TRBV7-9 and J is TRBJ2-2; D is tentatively TRBD1 or TRBD2 (5 bases each). The CDR3 contains 16 residues. Trimming removed 4 bases from V and 5 bases from J, with 17 bases in between. Germline CDR1 reads SEHNR; CDR2 reads FQNEAQ (reference sequence). CDR3 sequence (DNA): TGTGCCAGCAGCTGGACACCCCGGGGTGGGACCGGGGAGCTGTTTTTT. Protein product: CASSWTPRGGTGELFF.

This clonotype was counted a few times. The chain is built from TRBV6-2 or TRBV6-3 and TRBJ1-2, with D possibly being TRBD1 (6 bases). V lost 6 bases, J lost 4 bases, and 18 bases lay in between. CDR3 length: 15 residues. The V gene's germline CDR1 is MNHEY and CDR2 SVGEGT. The CDR3 region has the DNA TGTGCCAGCAGCCCGCGGGGGCGCGGCAGCTATGGCTACACCTTC. Encoded protein: CASSPRGRGSYGYTF.

This rearrangement joins TRBV19 to TRBJ1-1; D might be TRBD1 (6 bases). Germline CDR1 is LNHDA and CDR2 is SQIVND (reference sequence). This CDR3 has 15 amino acids. V lost 7 bases and J 3 bases, leaving 18 bases between the germline ends. In nucleotides, the CDR3 is TGTGCCAGTACCCTCCACGGGGGCGCGTACACTGAAGCTTTCTTT. This codes for CASTLHGGAYTEAFF.

This clonotype was picked up many times. The rearrangement links TRBV12-5 to TRBJ2-6; a weak D match, TRBD1 (6 bases). V gave up 4 bases and J gave up 3 bases, with 13 bases separating them. This CDR3 region has 16 residues. Germline CDR1 reads LGHNT; CDR2 reads FRNRAP. The DNA for the CDR3 is TGTGCTAGTGGTTCCACCTCAGGGGTTGGGGCCAACGTCCTGACTTTC. The encoded protein is CASGSTSGVGANVLTF.

The chain has TRBV27 and TRBJ1-1; 9 positions agree with TRBD1. The germline V gene encodes CDR1 MNHEY and CDR2 SMNVEV (reference sequence). V lost 6 bases, J lost 3 bases, and 26 bases stayed unmatched. CDR3 length: 21 residues. The CDR3 bases are TGTGCCAGCAGCCTTCGTCACCCGGACAGGGGTTATGAACTGGGGGACACTGAAGCTTTCTTT. Protein sequence: CASSLRHPDRGYELGDTEAFF.

This clonotype was detected ten times or more. This sequence joins TRBV11-2 and TRBJ2-4, with TRBD2 matching 10 bases. The CDR3 length is 16 residues. Germline CDR1 and CDR2: SGHAT and FQNNGV. V lost 6 bases, J lost 0 bases, and 5 bases stayed unmatched. The DNA for the CDR3 is TGTGCCAGCAGAGCTAGCGGGGGACTAGCCAAAAACATTCAGTACTTC. It translates to CASRASGGLAKNIQYF.

The V call is TRBV9, the J call TRBJ2-1; possible D gene TRBD1, 6 bases. Germline-derived CDR1 and CDR2 are SGDLS and YYNGEE. V lost 1 base and J lost 4, with 9 bases in between. The CDR3 length is 14 residues. The CDR3 spells CASSVTGQYNEQFF. Here the CDR3 DNA reads TGTGCCAGCAGCGTAACAGGGCAGTACAATGAGCAGTTCTTC.

This clonotype showed up just a few times. V usage is TRBV20-1 and J usage is TRBJ2-7; 7 bases match TRBD1. This CDR3 has 14 amino acids. V dropped 5 bases and J dropped 2; count of bases not matched to a gene: 9. CDR1 and CDR2 (germline): DFQATT, SNEGSKA (reference sequence). CDR3 residues: CSAPHWGTAYEQYF. The CDR3 bases are TGCAGTGCTCCTCACTGGGGGACAGCCTACGAGCAGTACTTC.

The rearrangement uses TRBV7-9 and TRBJ2-5; D gene uncertain. V was trimmed by 1 base and J by 0 bases, leaving 9 bases between them. Germline values: CDR1 SEHNR, CDR2 FQNEAQ (reference sequence). This CDR3 has 15 amino acids. CDR3 loop: CASSLVASYQETQYF. CDR3 DNA sequence: TGTGCCAGCAGCTTAGTTGCATCGTACCAAGAGACCCAGTACTTC.

This clonotype was observed a single time. The chain is built from TRBV27 and TRBJ2-3; D assignment may be TRBD1 or TRBD2 (6 bases each). Trimming removed 5 bases at V and 6 bases at J, with 18 bases between. The CDR3 extends over 15 amino acids. Germline CDR1 is MNHEY and CDR2 is SMNVEV (reference sequence). This CDR3 reads CASSLQTTGGDTQYF. The CDR3, as DNA: TGTGCCAGCAGTCTCCAGACGACAGGAGGGGATACGCAGTATTTT.

There are a few counts of this clonotype. This chain links TRBV4-1 with TRBJ1-1, with 7 bases identical to TRBD1. Losses at the gene ends were 1 base for V and 1 base for J; bases not matched to a gene: 12. In germline, CDR1 is MGHRA, CDR2 YSYEKL. CDR3 length equals 18 residues. This CDR3 is CASSQVGSRQGTNTEAFF. The CDR3 nucleotides are TGCGCCAGCAGCCAAGTAGGGTCCAGACAGGGTACGAACACTGAAGCTTTCTTT.

The J gene is TRBJ1-1, the V gene TRBV14, with D possibly being TRBD1 (6 bases). The germline V and J ends were trimmed by 8 bases and 1 base, with 20 bases remaining between them. Germline-derived CDR1 and CDR2 are SGHDN and FVKESK. The CDR3 extends over 16 amino acids. CDR3 in amino acids: CASCRVRGIRNTEAFF. The CDR3 region has the DNA TGTGCCAGCTGTCGGGTAAGGGGGATTCGGAACACTGAAGCTTTCTTT.

With respect to this clonotype: This may stem from a read error, because a much larger clone lies one nucleotide away. This sequence joins TRBV29-1 and TRBJ1-2, with TRBD1 as a possible D gene (5 bases). Per the germline V gene, CDR1 is SQVTM and CDR2 is ANQGSEA. CDR3 length: 15 amino acids. The CDR3 nucleotides read TGCAGCGTTGAAGCCCCGACAGATTCTAACTATGGCTGCACCTTC. This codes for CSVEAPTDSNYGCTF.

The V and J genes are TRBV12-3 or TRBV12-4 and TRBJ2-4; 9 bases are a match to TRBD2. This CDR3 has 15 residues. The junction had 15 bases not matched to a gene; V was cut back by 6 bases and J by 12 bases. CDR3 loop: CASSISWWGGGDQYF. For the CDR3, the DNA is TGTGCCAGCAGCATCAGTTGGTGGGGCGGGGGGGATCAGTACTTC.

About this clonotype: Here the CDR3 omits its conserved ending phenylalanine or tryptophan, so a read error is the likely source. The chain couples TRBV9 to TRBJ2-1; either TRBD1 or TRBD2 may supply D (5 bases each). The CDR3 has 16 residues. The germline V gene has CDR1 SGDLS and CDR2 YYNGEE. V lost 4 bases and J lost 9, with 23 bases in between. The CDR3 DNA is TGTGCCAGCAGCCCTCTGGGACCCGCCGGGGTGGGTGAGCAGTTCTAC. Translated: CASSPLGPAGVGEQFY.

On this clonotype itself: A read error may explain this, as a much larger clone is one base away. The V and J genes are TRBV20-1 and TRBJ2-7; TRBD2 is a possible D gene (6 bases). The CDR3 covers 13 residues. Germline assignment: CDR1 DFQATT and CDR2 SNEGSKA (reference sequence). The CDR3 is CSARSREFYEQHF. DNA for the CDR3: TGCAGTGCTAGAAGTCGGGAGTTCTACGAGCAGCACTTC.

This chain joins TRBV11-2 and TRBJ2-3, with D hard to call. V dropped 5 bases and J dropped 6 bases, with 9 bases sitting between them. The germline gives CDR1 SGHAT, CDR2 FQNNGV. CDR3 length: 12 residues. The CDR3 DNA reads TGTGCCAGCAGCCCCCTCATCGATACGCAGTATTTT. It translates to CASSPLIDTQYF. The variable domain in full, with the rest retrieved from reference TRBV11-2 and TRBJ2-3, is EAGVAQSPRYKIIEKRQSVAFWCNPISGHATLYWYQQILGQGPKLLIQFQNNGVVDDSQLPKDRFSAERLKGVDSTLKIQPAKLEDSAVYLCASSPLIDTQYFGPGTRLTVL.